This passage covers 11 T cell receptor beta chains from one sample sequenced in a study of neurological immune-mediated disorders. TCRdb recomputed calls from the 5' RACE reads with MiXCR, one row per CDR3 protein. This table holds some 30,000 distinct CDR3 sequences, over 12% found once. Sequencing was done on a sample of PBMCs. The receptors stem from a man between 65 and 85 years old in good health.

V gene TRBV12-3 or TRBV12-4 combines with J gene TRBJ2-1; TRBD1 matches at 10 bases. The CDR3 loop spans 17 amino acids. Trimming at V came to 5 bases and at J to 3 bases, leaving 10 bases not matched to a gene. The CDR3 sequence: CASSLTGTGDRYNEQFF. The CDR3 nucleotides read TGTGCCAGCAGTCTCACCGGGACAGGGGACCGCTACAATGAGCAGTTCTTC.

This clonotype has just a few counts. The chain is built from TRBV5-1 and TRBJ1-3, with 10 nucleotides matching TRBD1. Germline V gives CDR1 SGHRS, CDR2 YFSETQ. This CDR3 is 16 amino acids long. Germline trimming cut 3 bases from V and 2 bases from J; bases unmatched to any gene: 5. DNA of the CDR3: TGCGCCAGCAGCTCGGGACAGGGGATGGCTGGAAACACCATATATTTT. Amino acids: CASSSGQGMAGNTIYF.

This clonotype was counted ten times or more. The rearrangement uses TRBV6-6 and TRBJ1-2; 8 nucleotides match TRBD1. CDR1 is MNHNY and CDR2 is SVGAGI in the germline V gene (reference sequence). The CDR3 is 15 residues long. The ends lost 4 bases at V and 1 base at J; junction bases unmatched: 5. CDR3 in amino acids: CASSFARGLNYGYTF. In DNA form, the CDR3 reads TGTGCCAGCAGTTTCGCCAGGGGGCTTAACTATGGCTACACCTTC.

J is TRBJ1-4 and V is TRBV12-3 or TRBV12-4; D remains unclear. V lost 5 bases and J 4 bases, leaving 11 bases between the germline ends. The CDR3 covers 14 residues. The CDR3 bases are TGTGCCAGCAGTCCAAATTACAGTAATGAAAAACTGTTTTTT. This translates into CASSPNYSNEKLFF.

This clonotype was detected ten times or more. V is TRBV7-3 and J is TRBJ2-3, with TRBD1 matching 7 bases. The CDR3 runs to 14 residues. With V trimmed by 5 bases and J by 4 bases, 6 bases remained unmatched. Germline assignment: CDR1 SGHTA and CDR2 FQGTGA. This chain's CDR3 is CASSRDRVADTQYF. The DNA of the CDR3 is TGTGCCAGCAGCCGTGACAGGGTGGCAGATACGCAGTATTTT.

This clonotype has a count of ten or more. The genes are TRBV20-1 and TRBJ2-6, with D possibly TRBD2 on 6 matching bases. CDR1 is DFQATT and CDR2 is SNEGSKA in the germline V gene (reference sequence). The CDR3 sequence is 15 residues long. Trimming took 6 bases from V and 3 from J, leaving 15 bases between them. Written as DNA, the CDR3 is TGCAGTGCGAGATTTTGGGACTTTGGGGCCAACGTCCTGACTTTC. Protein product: CSARFWDFGANVLTF.

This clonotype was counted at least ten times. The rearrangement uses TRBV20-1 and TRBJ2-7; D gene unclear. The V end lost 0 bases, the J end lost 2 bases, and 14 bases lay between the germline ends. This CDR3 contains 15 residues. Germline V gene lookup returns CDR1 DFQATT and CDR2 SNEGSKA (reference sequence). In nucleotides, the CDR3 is TGCAGTGCTAGAGAACCGAGACTTCCTCCCTACGAGCAGTACTTC. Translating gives CSAREPRLPPYEQYF.

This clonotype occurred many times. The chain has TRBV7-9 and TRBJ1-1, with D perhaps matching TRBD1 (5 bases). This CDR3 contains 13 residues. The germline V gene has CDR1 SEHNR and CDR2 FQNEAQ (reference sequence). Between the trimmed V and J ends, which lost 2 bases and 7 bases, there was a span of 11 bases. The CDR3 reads CASSLYGADEAFF. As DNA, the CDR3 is TGTGCCAGCAGCTTATACGGGGCAGATGAAGCTTTCTTT.

Written as DNA, the CDR3 is TGTGCCAGTAGCCCCCTGGCCGGGGAGCTGTTTTTT. This encodes CASSPLAGELFF. The chain uses TRBV19 and TRBJ2-2; D remains ambiguous. V was pared by 6 bases and J by 6 bases, with 8 bases between. This CDR3 comprises 12 residues. CDR1 and CDR2 from the germline V gene are LNHDA and SQIVND (reference sequence).

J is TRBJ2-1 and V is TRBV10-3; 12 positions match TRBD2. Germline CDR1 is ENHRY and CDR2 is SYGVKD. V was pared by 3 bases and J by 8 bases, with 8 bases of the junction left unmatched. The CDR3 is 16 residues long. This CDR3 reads CAISDSTSGRWYEQFF. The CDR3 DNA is TGTGCCATCAGTGATTCGACTAGCGGGAGATGGTATGAGCAGTTCTTC.

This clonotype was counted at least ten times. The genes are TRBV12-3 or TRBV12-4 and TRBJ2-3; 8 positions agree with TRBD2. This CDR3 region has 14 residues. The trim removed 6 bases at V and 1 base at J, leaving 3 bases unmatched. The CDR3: CASRDSGGTDTQYF. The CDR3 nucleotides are TGTGCCAGCAGAGATAGCGGGGGCACAGATACGCAGTATTTT.